This entry lists 23 T cell receptor beta chains sequenced from one sample in a study of blood T cell repertoires in COVID-19. This table comes from immunoSEQ multiplex PCR, and its TCRdb copy is limited to in-frame clones, with some not included. The data show 45,000 to 65,000 clones, with roughly 80% seen just once and under 15% held by the top ten. The specimen was peripheral blood. The receptors originated from a woman older than 75 with acute or convalescent COVID-19.

The rearrangement links TRBV7-9 to TRBJ1-6, with D hard to call. Germline loops: CDR1 SEHNR, CDR2 FQNEAQ (reference sequence). The CDR3 covers 12 residues. Trimming pared 1 base from V and 9 bases from J, leaving 4 bases between. The CDR3 DNA reads TGTGCCAGCAGCTTAGACTCTTCACCCCTCCACTTT. This codes for CASSLDSSPLHF.

The CDR3 region has the DNA TGCGCCAGCAGCAACCGGGACAGGGACACCGGGGAGCTGTTTTTT. This sequence encodes CASSNRDRDTGELFF. The rearrangement uses TRBV5-1 and TRBJ2-2, with 9 bases aligning to TRBD1. The CDR3 contains 15 residues. The V segment lost 4 bases and the J segment 3 bases; nucleotides outside the gene matches: 4. In germline, CDR1 is SGHRS, CDR2 YFSETQ.

The chain is built from TRBV18 and TRBJ2-2, with 7 bases that match TRBD1. J gave up 1 base and V 0 bases, and 5 bases lay outside the gene matches. This CDR3 has 17 residues. From germline, CDR1 is KGHSH and CDR2 LQKENI. The CDR3 is CASSPPTGAWNTGELFF. The CDR3 DNA reads TGTGCCAGCTCACCACCCACAGGGGCCTGGAACACCGGGGAGCTGTTTTTT. Looking up the rest from reference TRBV18 and TRBJ2-2 gives the full variable domain: NAGVMQNPRHLVRRRGQEARLRCSPMKGHSHVYWYRQLPEEGLKFMVYLQKENIIDESGMPKERFSAEFPKEGPSILRIQQVVRGDSAAYFCASSPPTGAWNTGELFFGEGSRLTVL.

This sequence joins TRBV29-1 and TRBJ2-3; D is possibly TRBD2 (6 bases). The V end lost 3 bases, the J end lost 0 bases, and 10 bases lay between the germline ends. CDR1 is SQVTM and CDR2 is ANQGSEA in the germline V gene. The CDR3 is 14 residues long. The CDR3 sequence: CSVEGAGSTDTQYF. The CDR3 bases are TGCAGCGTTGAGGGAGCGGGTAGCACAGATACGCAGTATTTT.

This clone has a single count. The chain carries TRBV27 and TRBJ1-6, with D possibly matching TRBD1 (6 bases). The CDR3 is 13 residues long. V lost 2 bases, J lost 13 bases, and 12 bases lay in between. From germline, CDR1 is MNHEY and CDR2 SMNVEV (reference sequence). In DNA, the CDR3 is TGTGCCAGCAGTTTAGCCCAAAGGGGGCCCCTCCACTTT. Protein: CASSLAQRGPLHF.

V and J are TRBV2 and TRBJ2-7; no clear D gene. V dropped 6 bases and J dropped 7 bases, with 13 bases sitting between them. The length of the CDR3 is 12 residues. CDR1 SNHLY and CDR2 FYNNEI come from the germline V gene. The CDR3 region is CASREQRSEQYF. The CDR3 DNA sequence: TGTGCCAGCAGGGAACAGCGTTCAGAGCAGTACTTC.

The chain combines TRBV19 with TRBJ1-3, with D perhaps matching TRBD1 (5 bases). CDR1 and CDR2 (germline): LNHDA, SQIVND (reference sequence). V was clipped by 5 bases and J by 4 bases, with 15 bases between them. The CDR3 runs 15 residues. In DNA form, the CDR3 reads TGTGCCAGTAGTTCGACAGCATCCCTAGGAAACACCATATATTTT. Protein: CASSSTASLGNTIYF.

This chain joins TRBV2 and TRBJ2-3, with TRBD1 as a possible D gene (5 bases). V was shortened by 1 base and J by 4 bases, with 15 bases between the two germline ends. This CDR3 has 16 residues. The V gene's germline CDR1 is SNHLY and CDR2 FYNNEI. The CDR3: CASSEGGAPLSDTQYF. The CDR3 nucleotides read TGTGCCAGCAGTGAAGGTGGGGCCCCTTTGTCAGATACGCAGTATTTT.

The rearrangement links TRBV5-6 to TRBJ2-4; weak D call: TRBD2 (6 bases). The length of the CDR3 is 14 residues. V lost 1 base and J lost 7, with 12 bases in between. Germline loops: CDR1 SGHDT, CDR2 YYEEEE. The CDR3 bases are TGTGCCAGCAGCTTGTCCGGGGGTAAGAACATTCAGTACTTC. It yields the protein CASSLSGGKNIQYF.

This clone was counted a single time. The CDR3 bases are TGTGCCAGTAGGCCGGGACAGGCTAATGAAAAACTGTTTTTT. Translation: CASRPGQANEKLFF. The chain uses TRBV19 and TRBJ1-4, with 8 bases identical to TRBD1. Germline CDR1 reads LNHDA; CDR2 reads SQIVND (reference sequence). J was trimmed by 3 bases and V by 6 bases; bases with no gene match: 3. The length of the CDR3 is 14 residues.

The V and J genes are TRBV2 and TRBJ2-5, with 15 bases fitting TRBD2. The CDR3 is made up of 16 amino acids. J lost 2 bases, V lost 5 bases, and 3 bases had no gene match. From germline, CDR1 is SNHLY and CDR2 FYNNEI. The CDR3: CASSPGLAGGQETQYF. The CDR3 coding sequence is TGTGCCAGCAGTCCGGGACTAGCGGGGGGACAAGAGACCCAGTACTTC.

V gene TRBV20-1 combines with J gene TRBJ2-1; 10 bases match TRBD2. V shed 3 bases, J shed 3 bases, and the junction held 5 bases outside the gene matches. The CDR3 is made up of 15 amino acids. CDR1 and CDR2 (germline): DFQATT, SNEGSKA (reference sequence). This CDR3 is CSASRTSGIYNEQFF. DNA of the CDR3: TGCAGTGCTAGTCGGACTAGCGGAATCTACAATGAGCAGTTCTTC.

The rearrangement uses TRBV7-2 and TRBJ1-3; D perhaps matches TRBD1 (5 bases). The germline V and J ends were trimmed by 2 bases and 2 bases, with 10 bases remaining between them. Germline assignment: CDR1 SGHTA and CDR2 FQGNSA. CDR3 size: 15 residues. The CDR3 loop reads CASSLSWGPGNTIYF. As DNA, the CDR3 is TGTGCCAGCAGCTTAAGCTGGGGCCCTGGAAACACCATATATTTT.

The rearrangement uses TRBV7-6 and TRBJ2-7, with TRBD2 matching over 9 bases. Trimming removed 2 bases from V and 2 bases from J; junction bases left unmatched: 4. The CDR3 covers 15 residues. The germline V gene has CDR1 SGHVS and CDR2 FNYEAQ. The CDR3 loop reads CASSLSSGGTYEQYF. The CDR3 coding sequence is TGTGCCAGCAGCTTATCGAGCGGGGGGACCTACGAGCAGTACTTC.

The chain joins TRBV3-1 (or the pseudogene TRBV3-2) to TRBJ1-2, with D unresolved. V lost 5 bases and J lost 8, with 12 bases in between. The CDR3 length is 12 residues. Germline assignment: CDR1 LGHDT and CDR2 YNNKEL (reference sequence). The CDR3 nucleotides read TGTGCCAGCAGCTTAACAGCTTTCGGCTACACCTTC. It yields the protein CASSLTAFGYTF.

The chain recombines TRBV6-8 with TRBJ1-5, with 7 bases matching TRBD1. Germline assignment: CDR1 MNHGY and CDR2 SAAAGT. CDR3 length: 14 residues. Unmatched junction bases numbered 10, after V lost 9 bases and J lost 5 bases. CDR3 protein: CARERDRAHQPQHF. The CDR3 DNA reads as TGTGCCAGAGAACGGGACAGAGCACATCAGCCCCAGCATTTT.

The chain combines TRBV23-1 with TRBJ2-3; 8 bases fit TRBD2. TRBV23-1 is marked as an open reading frame, function uncertain. V lost 3 bases to trimming and J lost 8 bases; unmatched junction nucleotides: 4. This CDR3 has 13 residues. This CDR3 is CASSHLTSGTQYF. CDR3 bases: TGCGCCAGCAGTCACCTAACTAGCGGTACGCAGTATTTT.

V usage is TRBV5-1 and J usage is TRBJ2-5, with TRBD2 matching 10 bases. CDR3 length equals 17 residues. Unmatched junction bases numbered 10, after V lost 0 bases and J lost 5 bases. Germline-derived CDR1 and CDR2 are SGHRS and YFSETQ. The CDR3, as DNA: TGCGCCAGCAGCTTGGTCCAGCGGGGGGGCCAGTGGGAGACCCAGTACTTC. Its protein is CASSLVQRGGQWETQYF.

About this clone: At the DNA level, this CDR3 is encoded by other sequences in the same sample as well. This chain uses TRBV19 with TRBJ2-6; 11 nucleotides match TRBD2. This CDR3 comprises 18 residues. Germline V gene sequence: CDR1 LNHDA, CDR2 SQIVND (reference sequence). With V trimmed by 5 bases and J by 3 bases, 9 bases remained unmatched. The CDR3 region is CASSGHSGGAGGANVLTF. CDR3 nucleotide sequence: TGTGCCAGTAGTGGCCATAGCGGGGGGGCGGGTGGGGCCAACGTCCTGACTTTC.

This chain connects TRBV5-1 to TRBJ2-1; D is uncertain. The V gene's germline CDR1 is SGHRS and CDR2 YFSETQ. V was trimmed by 3 bases and J by 10 bases, leaving 11 bases between them. This CDR3 has 12 residues. CDR3 nucleotides: TGCGCCAGCAGCTCCCCTAGTAGCGAGCAGTTCTTC. Translation gives CASSSPSSEQFF.

The genes are TRBV5-1 and TRBJ2-1, with TRBD2 identical over 10 bases. Germline CDR1 reads SGHRS; CDR2 reads YFSETQ. This CDR3 spans 17 amino acids. The V gene end was trimmed by 0 bases and the J gene end by 3 bases; junction bases not matched to a gene: 6. CDR3 bases: TGCGCCAGCAGCTTGGTTGTTAGCGGGGGGATCTACAATGAGCAGTTCTTC. It is translated as CASSLVVSGGIYNEQFF. Full variable domain (outside the CDR3, taken from reference TRBV5-1 and TRBJ2-1): KAGVTQTPRYLIKTRGQQVTLSCSPISGHRSVSWYQQTPGQGLQFLFEYFSETQRNKGNFPGRFSGRQFSNSRSEMNVSTLELGDSALYLCASSLVVSGGIYNEQFFGPGTRLTVL.

The chain recombines TRBV6-4 with TRBJ1-5, with no clear D. From germline, CDR1 is MRHNA and CDR2 SNTAGT. Trimming removed 3 bases at V and 7 bases at J, with 10 bases between. The CDR3 consists of 13 residues. The CDR3 DNA follows: TGTGCCAGCAGTGATGAGATCGGGCAGCCCCAGCATTTT. This encodes CASSDEIGQPQHF.

The chain is built from TRBV5-4 and TRBJ2-3; TRBD2 aligns across 12 bases. CDR3 length: 17 amino acids. CDR1 is SGHNT, CDR2 YYREEE, per germline (reference sequence). V lost 4 bases to trimming and J lost 4 bases; unmatched junction nucleotides: 10. CDR3 DNA: TGTGCCAGCAGCCCGTACCTAGCGGGGGGGCCCGCAGATACGCAGTATTTT. Translated, it gives CASSPYLAGGPADTQYF.